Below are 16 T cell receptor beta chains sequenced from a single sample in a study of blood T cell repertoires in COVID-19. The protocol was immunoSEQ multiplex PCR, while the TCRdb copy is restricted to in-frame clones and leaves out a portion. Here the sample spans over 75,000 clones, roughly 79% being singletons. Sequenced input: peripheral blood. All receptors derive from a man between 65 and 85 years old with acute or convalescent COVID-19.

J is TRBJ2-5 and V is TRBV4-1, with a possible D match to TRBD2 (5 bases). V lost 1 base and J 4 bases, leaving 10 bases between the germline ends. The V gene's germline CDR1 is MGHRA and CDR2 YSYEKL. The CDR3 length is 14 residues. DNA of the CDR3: TGCGCCAGCAGCCAAGGGGCGGCGGGAGAGACCCAGTACTTC. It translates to CASSQGAAGETQYF.

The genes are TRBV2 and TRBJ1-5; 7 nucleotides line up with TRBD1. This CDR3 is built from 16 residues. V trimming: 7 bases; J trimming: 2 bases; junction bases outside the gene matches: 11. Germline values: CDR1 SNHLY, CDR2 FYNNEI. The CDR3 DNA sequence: TGTGCCAGCACAAGCCGACAGGGAAAGGGCAATCAGCCCCAGCATTTT. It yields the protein CASTSRQGKGNQPQHF.

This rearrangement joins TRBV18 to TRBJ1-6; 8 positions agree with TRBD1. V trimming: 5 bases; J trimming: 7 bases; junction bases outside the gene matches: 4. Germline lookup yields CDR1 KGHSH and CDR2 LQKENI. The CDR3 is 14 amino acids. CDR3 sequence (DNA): TGTGCCAGCTCATCGACAGGGGTGAATTCACCCCTCCACTTT. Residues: CASSSTGVNSPLHF.

This chain's CDR3 is CASRPSGRAWDTQYF. The CDR3 DNA reads as TGTGCCAGCAGACCTAGCGGGAGGGCTTGGGATACGCAGTATTTT. The chain couples TRBV28 to TRBJ2-3; 12 nucleotides match TRBD2. Germline CDR1 and CDR2: MDHEN and SYDVKM. Germline trimming cut 6 bases from V and 6 bases from J; bases unmatched to any gene: 7. CDR3 size: 15 residues.

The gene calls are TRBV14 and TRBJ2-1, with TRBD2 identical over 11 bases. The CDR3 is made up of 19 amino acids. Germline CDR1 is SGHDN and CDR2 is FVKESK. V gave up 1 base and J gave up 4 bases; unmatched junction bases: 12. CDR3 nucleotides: TGTGCCAGCAGCCAAGGTCGAACTAGCGGGAGTCCCCCATACAATGAGCAGTTCTTC. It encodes CASSQGRTSGSPPYNEQFF.

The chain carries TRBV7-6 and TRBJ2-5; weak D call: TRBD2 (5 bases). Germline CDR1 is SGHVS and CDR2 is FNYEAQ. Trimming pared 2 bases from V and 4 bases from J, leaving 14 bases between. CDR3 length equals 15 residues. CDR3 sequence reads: CASSLSRGLIETQYF. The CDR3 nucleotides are TGTGCCAGCAGCTTATCTCGGGGTTTAATAGAGACCCAGTACTTC.

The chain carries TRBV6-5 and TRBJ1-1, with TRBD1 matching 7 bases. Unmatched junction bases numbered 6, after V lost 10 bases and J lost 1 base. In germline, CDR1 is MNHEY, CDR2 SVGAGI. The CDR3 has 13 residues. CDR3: CATRHRGNTEAFF. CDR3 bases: TGTGCCACTCGTCACAGGGGGAACACTGAAGCTTTCTTT.

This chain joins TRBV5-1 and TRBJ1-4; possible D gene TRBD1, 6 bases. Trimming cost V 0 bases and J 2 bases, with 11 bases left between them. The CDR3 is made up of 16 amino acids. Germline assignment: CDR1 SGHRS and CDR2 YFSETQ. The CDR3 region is CASSLAGVGTNEKLFF. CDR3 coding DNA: TGCGCCAGCAGCTTGGCAGGGGTTGGCACTAATGAAAAACTGTTTTTT.

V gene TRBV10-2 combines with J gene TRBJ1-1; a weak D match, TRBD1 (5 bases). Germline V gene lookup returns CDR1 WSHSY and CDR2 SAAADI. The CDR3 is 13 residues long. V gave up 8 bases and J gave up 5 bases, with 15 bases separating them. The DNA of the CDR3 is TGCGCCAGCTTAGAACAGGTTTGGACTGAAGCTTTCTTT. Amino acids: CASLEQVWTEAFF.

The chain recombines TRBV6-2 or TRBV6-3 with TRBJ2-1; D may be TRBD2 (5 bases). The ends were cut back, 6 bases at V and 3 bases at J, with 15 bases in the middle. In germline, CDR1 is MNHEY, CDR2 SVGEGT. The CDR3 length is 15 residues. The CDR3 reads CASSNPSGFYNEQFF. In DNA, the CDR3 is TGTGCCAGCAGCAACCCGAGCGGCTTCTACAATGAGCAGTTCTTC.

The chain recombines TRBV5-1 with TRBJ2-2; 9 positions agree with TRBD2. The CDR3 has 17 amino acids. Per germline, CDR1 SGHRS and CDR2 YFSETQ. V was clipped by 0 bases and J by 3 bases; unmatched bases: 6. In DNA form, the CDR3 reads TGCGCCAGCAGCTTGGTGTCTAGCGGGACTTACACCGGGGAGCTGTTTTTT. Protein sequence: CASSLVSSGTYTGELFF.

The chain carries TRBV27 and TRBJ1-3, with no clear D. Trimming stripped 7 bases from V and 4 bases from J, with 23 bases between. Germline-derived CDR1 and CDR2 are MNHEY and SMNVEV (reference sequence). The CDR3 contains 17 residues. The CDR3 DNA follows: TGTGCCAGCACCTCCACCCGCGGAGGCGTCCAAGGAAACACCATATATTTT. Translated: CASTSTRGGVQGNTIYF.

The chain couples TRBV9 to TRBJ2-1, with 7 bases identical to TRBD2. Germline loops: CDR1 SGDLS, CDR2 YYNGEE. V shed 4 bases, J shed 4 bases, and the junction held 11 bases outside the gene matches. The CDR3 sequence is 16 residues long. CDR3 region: CASSQGERGLYNEQFF. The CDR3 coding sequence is TGTGCCAGCAGCCAAGGGGAGCGGGGCTTATACAATGAGCAGTTCTTC.

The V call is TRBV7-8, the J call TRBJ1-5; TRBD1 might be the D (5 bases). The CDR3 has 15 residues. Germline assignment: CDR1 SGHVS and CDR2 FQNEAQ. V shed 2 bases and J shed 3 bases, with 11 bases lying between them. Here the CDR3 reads CASSLQGIDNQPQHF. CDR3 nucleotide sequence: TGTGCCAGCAGCTTACAGGGAATCGACAATCAGCCCCAGCATTTT.

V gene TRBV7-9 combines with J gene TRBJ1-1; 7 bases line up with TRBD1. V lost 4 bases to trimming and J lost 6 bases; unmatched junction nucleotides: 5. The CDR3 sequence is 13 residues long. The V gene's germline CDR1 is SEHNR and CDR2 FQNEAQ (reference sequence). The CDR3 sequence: CASSSRQGPEAFF. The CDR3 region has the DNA TGTGCCAGCAGCTCCCGACAGGGACCTGAAGCTTTCTTT.

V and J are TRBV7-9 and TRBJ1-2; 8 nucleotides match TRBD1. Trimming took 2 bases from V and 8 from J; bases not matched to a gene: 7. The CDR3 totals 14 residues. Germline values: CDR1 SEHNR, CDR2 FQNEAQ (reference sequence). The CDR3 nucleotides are TGTGCCAGCAGCTTAATGGCAGGGGGCGGAGGCTACACCTTC. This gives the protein CASSLMAGGGGYTF.